A single sample is the source of the 16 T cell receptor beta chains below, sequenced in a study of siplizumab effects on memory and regulatory T cells. This table comes from immunoSEQ multiplex PCR, and its TCRdb copy is limited to in-frame clones, with some not included. The table has under 140,000 clones, 92% seen once; the top ten hold approximately 1.2%. The sequencing input was CD4+ T cells sorted from blood. The receptors derive from a human donor in good health.

This chain uses TRBV6-5 with TRBJ2-1; 9 bases agree with TRBD2. J lost 11 bases, V lost 0 bases, and 5 bases had no gene match. This CDR3 has 14 residues. Germline V gives CDR1 MNHEY, CDR2 SVGAGI. The CDR3 coding sequence is TGTGCCAGCAGTTACTCCGGCGGGGGGGTTCAGCAGTTCTTC. Residues: CASSYSGGGVQQFF.

This chain joins TRBV29-1 and TRBJ2-7, with D perhaps TRBD1 or TRBD2 (5 bases each). The CDR3 has 13 amino acids. Germline CDR1 and CDR2: SQVTM and ANQGSEA. The V end was cut by 4 bases, the J end by 6 bases, with 16 bases between. The CDR3 sequence: CSVAGTVRSEQYF. The CDR3 nucleotides read TGCAGCGTTGCCGGGACGGTTCGCTCCGAGCAGTACTTC.

The gene calls are TRBV29-1 and TRBJ1-1, with D tentatively TRBD1 (6 bases). The CDR3 contains 15 residues. The V end was cut by 6 bases, the J end by 0 bases, with 17 bases between. Germline CDR1 SQVTM, CDR2 ANQGSEA. CDR3 nucleotides: TGCAGCGTAGGGGGGGCCGGGTCCATGAACACTGAAGCTTTCTTT. Translating gives CSVGGAGSMNTEAFF. The whole variable domain, remainder taken from reference TRBV29-1 and TRBJ1-1, is SAVISQKPSRDICQRGTSLTIQCQVDSQVTMMFWYRQQPGQSLTLIATANQGSEATYESGFVIDKFPISRPNLTFSTLTVSNMSPEDSSIYLCSVGGAGSMNTEAFFGQGTRLTVV.

The V and J genes are TRBV4-1 and TRBJ2-3; D unresolved. The CDR3 is 16 residues long. Trimming pared 4 bases from V and 5 bases from J, leaving 19 bases between. CDR1 MGHRA and CDR2 YSYEKL come from the germline V gene. CDR3 sequence: CASSPLGLFVGDTQYF. For the CDR3, the DNA is TGCGCCAGCAGCCCGCTCGGTCTCTTCGTGGGAGATACGCAGTATTTT.

J is TRBJ1-1 and V is TRBV10-3, with D perhaps matching TRBD1 (5 bases). CDR1 is ENHRY, CDR2 SYGVKD, per germline. CDR3 length: 16 residues. Deletions cut 6 bases from V and 1 base from J, with 18 bases between. In DNA form, the CDR3 reads TGTGCCATCAGGCGGGACTACACCCTGCGGAACACTGAAGCTTTCTTT. It yields the protein CAIRRDYTLRNTEAFF.

The chain couples TRBV6-6 to TRBJ1-1; TRBD1 matches at 9 bases. The CDR3 loop spans 13 amino acids. CDR1 and CDR2 from the germline V gene are MNHNY and SVGAGI (reference sequence). V trimming: 2 bases; J trimming: 11 bases; junction bases outside the gene matches: 6. CDR3: CASSYKQGAGAFF. The CDR3 DNA reads as TGTGCCAGCAGTTACAAACAGGGGGCTGGGGCTTTCTTT.

The chain employs TRBV9 and TRBJ1-1, with D perhaps TRBD1 (6 bases). Germline CDR1 reads SGDLS; CDR2 reads YYNGEE. This CDR3 is 14 amino acids long. Trimming pared 5 bases from V and 5 bases from J, leaving 16 bases between. In DNA, the CDR3 is TGTGCCAGCAGATTCGGGGGCAGGAGGACTGAAGCTTTCTTT. It translates to CASRFGGRRTEAFF.

The chain links TRBV5-1 to TRBJ1-6; D is unclear. Trimming stripped 0 bases from V and 3 bases from J, with 4 bases between. The CDR3 is made up of 14 amino acids. Germline loops: CDR1 SGHRS, CDR2 YFSETQ. The DNA of the CDR3 is TGCGCCAGCAGCTTGGACAGCTATAATTCACCCCTCCACTTT. Its protein is CASSLDSYNSPLHF.

The rearrangement uses TRBV18 and TRBJ2-5; no clear D. The V and J ends lost 3 bases and 2 bases respectively, with 10 bases between them. The CDR3 sequence is 14 residues long. The germline gives CDR1 KGHSH, CDR2 LQKENI. The CDR3 loop reads CASSPSRLQETQYF. CDR3 coding DNA: TGTGCCAGCTCACCGTCGAGGTTGCAAGAGACCCAGTACTTC.

The rearrangement links TRBV7-2 to TRBJ1-6, with 7 bases aligning to TRBD1. Germline CDR1 is SGHTA and CDR2 is FQGNSA. The CDR3 covers 15 residues. V shed 5 bases and J 7 bases; nucleotides not matched to a gene: 8. The CDR3 nucleotides read TGTGCCAGCAGCGCAACCCCGGGACAGAATTCACCCCTCCACTTT. It encodes CASSATPGQNSPLHF.

The CDR3 is CASSEKGERGYTF. The CDR3 nucleotides are TGTGCCAGCAGTGAAAAAGGGGAACGGGGCTACACCTTC. J is TRBJ1-2 and V is TRBV6-1; D might be TRBD1 (5 bases). From germline, CDR1 is MNHNS and CDR2 SASEGT. The CDR3 has 13 amino acids. Trimming removed 2 bases at V and 8 bases at J, with 12 bases between.

J is TRBJ2-7 and V is TRBV15; 9 bases match TRBD1. The V and J ends lost 3 bases and 9 bases, in that order; junction bases with no gene match: 9. This CDR3 spans 14 amino acids. Germline CDR1 LNHNV, CDR2 YYDKDF (reference sequence). CDR3 nucleotides: TGTGCCACCAGCAGTCGGCGGACAGGGGCAGGGCAGTACTTC. It is translated as CATSSRRTGAGQYF.

This chain's CDR3 is CASSTTPESEQFF. The CDR3 DNA sequence: TGTGCCAGCAGCACTACCCCGGAATCAGAGCAGTTCTTC. V gene TRBV9 combines with J gene TRBJ2-1; no reliable D call. The CDR3 spans 13 residues. V was shortened by 4 bases and J by 10 bases, with 15 bases between the two germline ends. Germline loops: CDR1 SGDLS, CDR2 YYNGEE.

The chain carries TRBV29-1 and TRBJ2-7; the D is unclear. Trimming removed 3 bases from V and 5 bases from J, with 14 bases in between. The CDR3 runs 13 residues. Germline values: CDR1 SQVTM, CDR2 ANQGSEA. The CDR3 nucleotides are TGCAGCGTTGAGAGGCAGATCGGAAACGAGCAGTACTTC. Protein: CSVERQIGNEQYF.

The chain links TRBV29-1 to TRBJ2-7; a weak D match, TRBD1 (6 bases). CDR3 length equals 14 residues. Germline V gives CDR1 SQVTM, CDR2 ANQGSEA. Trimming shortened V by 5 bases and J by 2 bases, and 16 bases separated the two germline ends. The CDR3 spells CSVTRDTFPYEQYF. The CDR3 nucleotides read TGCAGCGTTACCCGGGACACCTTCCCCTACGAGCAGTACTTC.

This sequence joins TRBV4-2 and TRBJ2-7, with 12 bases that match TRBD2. Looked up from germline, CDR1 is LGHNA and CDR2 is YNFKEQ. Losses at the gene ends were 1 base for V and 6 bases for J; bases not matched to a gene: 7. There are 16 residues in the CDR3. CDR3 amino acids: CASSQVLAGGPREQYF. The CDR3 DNA reads as TGTGCCAGCAGCCAAGTCCTAGCGGGAGGGCCTCGCGAGCAGTACTTC.